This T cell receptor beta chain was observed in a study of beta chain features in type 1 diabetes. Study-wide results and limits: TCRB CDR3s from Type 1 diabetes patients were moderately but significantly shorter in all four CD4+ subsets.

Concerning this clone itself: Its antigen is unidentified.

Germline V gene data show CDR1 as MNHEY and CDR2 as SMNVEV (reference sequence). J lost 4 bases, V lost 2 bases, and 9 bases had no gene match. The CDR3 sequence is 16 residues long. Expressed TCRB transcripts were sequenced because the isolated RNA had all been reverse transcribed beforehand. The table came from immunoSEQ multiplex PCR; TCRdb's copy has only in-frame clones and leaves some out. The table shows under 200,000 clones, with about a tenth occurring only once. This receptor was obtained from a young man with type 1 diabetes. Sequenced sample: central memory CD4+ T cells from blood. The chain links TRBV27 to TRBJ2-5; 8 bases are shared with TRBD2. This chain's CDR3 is CASSLRSGGPVETQYF. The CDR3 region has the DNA TGTGCCAGCAGTTTAAGGTCGGGAGGGCCCGTAGAGACCCAGTACTTC.